This passage covers 8 T cell receptor beta chains from one sample sequenced in a study of OX40 agonist ivuxolimab in advanced cancers. The library relied on the immunoSEQ multiplex PCR assay. The clones in this table, taken by TCRdb from immuneACCESS, are in-frame only. Not every clone is retained; where verified, under half of the shortfall comes from an unresolved V gene, and the cause of the rest is unknown. Counted in this sample were around 38,000 clones; around 82% of them appeared once. Of the sample, about 8.1% is held by the ten largest clones. The input for sequencing was CD4+ or CD8+ T cells sorted from blood, taken in a trial of the OX40 agonist ivuxolimab. The receptors were sampled from an adult with an advanced solid tumor such as melanoma, head and neck, liver or kidney cancer.

This chain uses TRBV18 with TRBJ2-1, with 9 bases identical to TRBD2. The germline V gene encodes CDR1 KGHSH and CDR2 LQKENI. This CDR3 region has 16 residues. The V gene end was trimmed by 6 bases and the J gene end by 6 bases; junction bases not matched to a gene: 12. The CDR3: CASSSREGPQGNEQFF. The CDR3 region has the DNA TGTGCCAGCTCTTCGCGGGAGGGCCCTCAGGGCAATGAGCAGTTCTTC.

The V gene is TRBV6-6, the J gene TRBJ1-4; D uncertain. The CDR3 is 15 amino acids. CDR1 is MNHNY and CDR2 is SVGAGI in the germline V gene (reference sequence). V lost 6 bases to trimming and J lost 0 bases, with 11 bases between them. In DNA form, the CDR3 reads TGTGCCAGCAGCCACCCTGGGGCAACTAATGAAAAACTGTTTTTT. Encoded protein: CASSHPGATNEKLFF.

The chain recombines TRBV19 with TRBJ1-2; the match to TRBD1 covers 9 bases. CDR1 is LNHDA, CDR2 SQIVND, per germline (reference sequence). The trim removed 4 bases at V and 0 bases at J, leaving 15 bases unmatched. The CDR3 totals 19 residues. The CDR3 nucleotides read TGTGCCAGTAGTAGAATGTGGGGACAGGGCGGGGGAGCTAACTATGGCTACACCTTC. It is translated as CASSRMWGQGGGANYGYTF.

The chain employs TRBV5-1 and TRBJ2-4; 8 bases align to TRBD1. Germline loops: CDR1 SGHRS, CDR2 YFSETQ. V trimming: 4 bases; J trimming: 4 bases; junction bases outside the gene matches: 7. The CDR3 spans 15 residues. The CDR3 reads CASSPPGGLKNIQYF. DNA of the CDR3: TGCGCCAGCAGCCCTCCAGGGGGCTTAAAAAACATTCAGTACTTC.

The chain is built from TRBV5-1 and TRBJ2-5; 10 bases are a match to TRBD2. The J call may be incorrect, as the DNA end agrees better with TRBJ2-7. The CDR3 has 18 residues. Germline V gene sequence: CDR1 SGHRS, CDR2 YFSETQ. The CDR3 DNA reads TGCGCCAGCAGCTTAAGGGCCGGGACTAGCGTCCAATTCTACGAGCAGTACTTC. Translating gives CASSLRAGTSVQFYEQYF.

The CDR3 DNA is TGTGCCAGCAGCTTCCAGGGGGCGCAGGGCTACACCTTC. Protein: CASSFQGAQGYTF. The chain has TRBV5-6 and TRBJ1-2; TRBD1 matches 8 bases. Trimming removed 2 bases from V and 8 bases from J; junction bases left unmatched: 5. The CDR3 contains 13 residues. Germline assignment: CDR1 SGHDT and CDR2 YYEEEE.

This chain connects TRBV28 to TRBJ2-3, with D hard to call. The germline gives CDR1 MDHEN, CDR2 SYDVKM. V gave up 4 bases and J gave up 6 bases, with 11 bases separating them. The CDR3 covers 13 residues. CDR3 sequence (DNA): TGTGCCAGCAGTTCGCCGAGTCTCGATACGCAGTATTTT. Translated: CASSSPSLDTQYF.

The chain employs TRBV7-2 and TRBJ1-1, with D hard to call. From germline, CDR1 is SGHTA and CDR2 FQGNSA. The CDR3 is 14 residues long. Trimming cost V 6 bases and J 0 bases, with 11 bases left between them. The CDR3 DNA sequence: TGTGCCAGCAGTTGGAACAAAATGAACACTGAAGCTTTCTTT. This encodes CASSWNKMNTEAFF.